This TCR beta chain was obtained from a study of T cells in localized non-small cell lung cancer. Trimming stripped 6 bases from V and 0 bases from J, with 8 bases between. Per the germline V gene, CDR1 is KGHSH and CDR2 is LQKENI. CDR3 length equals 13 residues. Clones were sequenced by immunoSEQ multiplex PCR, and TCRdb holds only the in-frame ones, with some missing. The table lists about 2,200 clones, around a third of them singletons. The rearrangement uses TRBV18 and TRBJ2-5; weak D call: TRBD2 (5 bases). The sample consisted of normal lung tissue next to the tumor, taken before any cancer treatment. This receptor was obtained from a female donor aged 60 or older with stage I squamous cell lung carcinoma. DNA of the CDR3: TGTGCCAGCTCCCCGGGGTACCAAGAGACCCAGTACTTC. Translation: CASSPGYQETQYF.